The clone carrying this T cell receptor (beta chain) was found a few times. The sample comes from a study of blood T cell repertoires in COVID-19. Looking at the study overall: COVID-19 samples from acute and convalescent phases originated in the United States, Italy and Spain. T cells, B-cell-depleted T cells, or PBMCs provided the cDNA or gDNA that served as material.

As originally analysed: The assay estimated nucleated cells by amplifying reference gene primers. Only in-frame clones appear in the TCRdb table, and some are missing; sequencing was by immunoSEQ multiplex PCR. The V and J calls and the clone size are those of that table, but D and trimming were determined from the DNA. This table has fewer than 250,000 clones, more than 70% appearing once. Germline trimming cut 6 bases from V and 8 bases from J; bases unmatched to any gene: 9. Germline V gene lookup returns CDR1 MNHEY and CDR2 SVGEGT. This CDR3 spans 13 amino acids. This chain links TRBV6-2 or TRBV6-3 with TRBJ1-2, with 7 positions matching TRBD1. Input material: PBMCs or T cells enriched from blood (not recorded which). The clonotype comes from a woman younger than 35 who had recovered from COVID-19. The chain's CDR3 is CASSLGTEGGYTF. The CDR3 coding sequence is TGTGCCAGCAGCTTAGGGACAGAGGGCGGCTACACCTTC.